Following are 22 T cell receptor beta chains from one sample sequenced in a study of T cells in Graves' hyperthyroidism and ophthalmopathy. Amplification targeted TCR beta CDR3 regions from RNA transcripts. Primed by the HTBI set, a first-round RT-PCR was run on the TCR CDR3. TCRdb processed the multiplex PCR reads anew with MiXCR; each CDR3 protein has one entry. The sample holds approximately 380,000 distinct CDR3 sequences, 15% to 20% seen once. Material: blood. The origin of the receptors is a man between 18 and 29 years old with Graves' ophthalmopathy.

This clonotype was counted a few times. The V and J genes are TRBV12-5 and TRBJ2-1; D might be TRBD1 (6 bases). This CDR3 is built from 13 residues. V was shortened by 4 bases and J by 4 bases, with 8 bases between the two germline ends. CDR1 is LGHNT, CDR2 FRNRAP, per germline. CDR3 DNA sequence: TGTGCTAGTGGTTCGGACAGTTACAATGAGCAGTTCTTC. Its protein is CASGSDSYNEQFF.

Concerning this clonotype: A read error may be the cause here, since a much bigger clone is one base away. The rearrangement links TRBV6-1 to TRBJ1-1, with D uncertain. The CDR3 loop spans 13 amino acids. CDR1 and CDR2 (germline): MNHNS, SASEGT. The CDR3 reads CASARGFNTGAFF. The CDR3 nucleotides read TGTGCCAGCGCTAGAGGGTTTAACACTGGAGCTTTCTTT.

About this clonotype itself: A much larger clone sits a single nucleotide away, making a read error possible. The CDR3 does not end in the conserved phenylalanine or tryptophan, so this is likely a read error. V gene TRBV7-9 combines with J gene TRBJ1-5, with a possible D match to TRBD1 (5 bases). The CDR3 totals 13 residues. Germline lookup yields CDR1 SEHNR and CDR2 FQNEAQ (reference sequence). Trimming took 8 bases from V and 1 from J, leaving 9 bases between them. DNA for the CDR3: TGTGCCAGCGGATGGGGGAGCAATCAGCCCCAGCATCTT. Its protein product is CASGWGSNQPQHL.

This clonotype was detected ten times or more. The chain employs TRBV3-1 and TRBJ1-1, with D perhaps matching TRBD1 (5 bases). CDR1 is LGHDT and CDR2 is YNNKEL in the germline V gene (reference sequence). There are 15 residues in the CDR3. Trimming pared 3 bases from V and 0 bases from J, leaving 11 bases between. As DNA, the CDR3 is TGTGCCAGCAGCCAGGAGACAGAGATGAACACTGAAGCTTTCTTT. Translation gives CASSQETEMNTEAFF.

The table lists this clonotype with many counts. The chain links TRBV2 to TRBJ2-5; 7 nucleotides line up with TRBD1. After removal of 7 bases from V and 3 bases from J, the junction contained 5 bases not matched to a gene. CDR3 size: 13 residues. CDR1 SNHLY and CDR2 FYNNEI come from the germline V gene. As DNA, the CDR3 is TGTGCCAGCATAGACAGGGATGAAGAGACCCAGTACTTC. Protein: CASIDRDEETQYF.

V is TRBV29-1 and J is TRBJ2-7, with D possibly called TRBD1 or TRBD2 (6 bases each). The CDR3 consists of 13 residues. Trimming left V 2 bases short and J 3 bases short, with 11 bases between. Germline values: CDR1 SQVTM, CDR2 ANQGSEA. In DNA, the CDR3 is TGCAGCGTTGAAACAGGGAGGTACTACGAGCAGTACTTC. It translates to CSVETGRYYEQYF.

In its sample, this clonotype was seen many times. The chain uses TRBV7-3 and TRBJ2-3; perhaps TRBD1 as D (5 bases). Germline CDR1 and CDR2: SGHTA and FQGTGA. V shed 5 bases and J shed 6 bases, with 9 bases lying between them. CDR3 length: 12 amino acids. The CDR3 DNA follows: TGTGCCAGCAGCATGACAGAGGATACGCAGTATTTT. Translated: CASSMTEDTQYF.

This clonotype has a count of ten or more. The chain joins TRBV20-1 to TRBJ1-2; D unclear. Germline CDR1 reads DFQATT; CDR2 reads SNEGSKA (reference sequence). The germline V and J ends were trimmed by 1 base and 5 bases, with 8 bases remaining between them. This CDR3 is built from 12 residues. CDR3 coding DNA: TGCAGTGCTAGAGGGCAGGTGTATGGCTACACCTTC. Translating gives CSARGQVYGYTF.

Ten or more counts support this clonotype. The chain uses TRBV6-8 and TRBJ1-2; 9 nucleotides line up with TRBD1. V lost 2 bases, J lost 6 bases, and 13 bases stayed unmatched. This CDR3 is built from 17 residues. Germline V gene lookup returns CDR1 MNHGY and CDR2 SAAAGT. CDR3 in DNA: TGTGCCAGCAGTTACCCCTCGGCGGACAGGGGTAAGGATGGCTACACCTTC. Encoded protein: CASSYPSADRGKDGYTF.

This clonotype was found many times. The rearrangement joins TRBV12-5 to TRBJ2-3; TRBD1 aligns across 7 bases. After removal of 7 bases from V and 0 bases from J, the junction contained 10 bases not matched to a gene. CDR1 is LGHNT and CDR2 is FRNRAP in the germline V gene. The CDR3 is 16 amino acids. For the CDR3, the DNA is TGTGCTAGTGCTCTGATAACAGGGGCCAGCACAGATACGCAGTATTTT. The encoded protein is CASALITGASTDTQYF.

This clonotype was found many times. The V gene is TRBV5-1, the J gene TRBJ1-1, with D possibly matching TRBD1 (5 bases). Trimming shortened V by 2 bases and J by 1 base, and 15 bases separated the two germline ends. CDR1 SGHRS and CDR2 YFSETQ come from the germline V gene. The CDR3 loop spans 16 amino acids. This CDR3 is CASSFSEGAGNTEAFF. CDR3 coding DNA: TGCGCCAGCAGCTTTTCGGAAGGGGCAGGGAACACTGAAGCTTTCTTT. Full variable domain (rest looked up from reference TRBV5-1 and TRBJ1-1): KAGVTQTPRYLIKTRGQQVTLSCSPISGHRSVSWYQQTPGQGLQFLFEYFSETQRNKGNFPGRFSGRQFSNSRSEMNVSTLELGDSALYLCASSFSEGAGNTEAFFGQGTRLTVV.

This clonotype occurred many times. The V gene is TRBV7-9, the J gene TRBJ1-2; TRBD1 might be the D (5 bases). The V and J ends lost 6 bases and 5 bases respectively, with 10 bases between them. Germline CDR1 reads SEHNR; CDR2 reads FQNEAQ (reference sequence). The length of the CDR3 is 12 residues. The CDR3 nucleotides read TGTGCCAGCAGGGGGGATGGGTATGGCTACACCTTC. It translates to CASRGDGYGYTF.

This clonotype was observed at least ten times. The genes are TRBV7-9 and TRBJ2-7; weak D call: TRBD2 (6 bases). CDR3 size: 13 residues. Per germline, CDR1 SEHNR and CDR2 FQNEAQ (reference sequence). Trimming took 4 bases from V and 6 from J, leaving 13 bases between them. The CDR3 DNA is TGTGCCAGCAGCTCACCCCTCGGGGGCGAGCAGTACTTC. Translated, it gives CASSSPLGGEQYF.

This clonotype was seen ten or more times. This chain uses TRBV3-1 with TRBJ2-1; TRBD2 matches 13 bases. Germline assignment: CDR1 LGHDT and CDR2 YNNKEL (reference sequence). The CDR3 contains 16 residues. V gave up 3 bases and J gave up 5 bases; unmatched junction bases: 4. The CDR3 region is CASSHWGTSGDNEQFF. CDR3 nucleotide sequence: TGTGCCAGCAGCCATTGGGGGACTAGCGGGGACAATGAGCAGTTCTTC.

This clonotype was observed many times. The V call is TRBV2, the J call TRBJ2-2; perhaps TRBD1 as D (5 bases). The CDR3 contains 14 residues. Trimming stripped 7 bases from V and 0 bases from J, with 9 bases between. CDR1 and CDR2 (germline): SNHLY, FYNNEI. The CDR3 DNA reads as TGTGCCAGCAACAGGAATACGAACACCGGGGAGCTGTTTTTT. Translation gives CASNRNTNTGELFF. The entire variable domain, with the rest obtained from reference TRBV2 and TRBJ2-2, is as follows: EPEVTQTPSHQVTQMGQEVILRCVPISNHLYFYWYRQILGQKVEFLVSFYNNEISEKSEIFDDQFSVERPDGSNFTLKIRSTKLEDSAMYFCASNRNTNTGELFFGEGSRLTVL.

This clonotype was counted many times. The J gene is TRBJ1-2, the V gene TRBV3-1, with D perhaps TRBD1 (5 bases). The CDR3 spans 16 residues. Trimming took 1 base from V and 8 from J, leaving 20 bases between them. The V gene's germline CDR1 is LGHDT and CDR2 YNNKEL (reference sequence). The CDR3 loop reads CASSQGGDSFDGGYTF. CDR3 nucleotides: TGTGCCAGCAGCCAAGGAGGAGACAGTTTTGATGGAGGCTACACCTTC.

The V call is TRBV6-5, the J call TRBJ2-1; tentatively, D is TRBD1 (6 bases). V lost 5 bases and J 4 bases, leaving 9 bases between the germline ends. This CDR3 region has 13 residues. Germline CDR1 MNHEY, CDR2 SVGAGI. Written as DNA, the CDR3 is TGTGCCAGCAGTCACAGGGATTACAATGAGCAGTTCTTC. Protein sequence: CASSHRDYNEQFF.

This clonotype was observed a few times. This rearrangement joins TRBV9 to TRBJ1-6; D might be TRBD1 (5 bases). V lost 4 bases and J lost 7, with 18 bases in between. The V gene's germline CDR1 is SGDLS and CDR2 YYNGEE. The CDR3 totals 16 residues. CDR3 amino acids: CASSPRGTLRNSPLHF. The CDR3, as DNA: TGTGCCAGCAGCCCCCGCGGGACCCTCCGCAATTCACCCCTCCACTTT.

Of note for this clonotype: This could be a read error, since a much larger clone is one nucleotide away. The rearrangement links TRBV11-1 to TRBJ2-1; TRBD2 aligns across 15 bases. The CDR3 consists of 15 residues. CDR1 is SGHAT, CDR2 FQDESV, per germline (reference sequence). CDR3 residues: CTSSQGLAGGNEQFF. For the CDR3, the DNA is TGTACCAGCAGCCAGGGACTAGCGGGGGGCAATGAGCAGTTCTTC.

The chain couples TRBV10-3 to TRBJ2-7; perhaps TRBD1 as D (6 bases). The CDR3 has 13 residues. V shed 6 bases and J shed 3 bases, with 12 bases lying between them. Germline CDR1 and CDR2: ENHRY and SYGVKD. This CDR3 reads CAISLRDNYEQYF. The CDR3 nucleotides read TGTGCCATCAGCCTCCGGGACAACTACGAGCAGTACTTC.

The sample holds many counts of this clonotype. The J gene is TRBJ2-1, the V gene TRBV7-3; 7 nucleotides match TRBD2. This CDR3 has 15 amino acids. The ends lost 1 base at V and 4 bases at J; junction bases unmatched: 4. Germline V gene data show CDR1 as SGHTA and CDR2 as FQGTGA. Here the CDR3 DNA reads TGTGCCAGCAGCTTAATGCAGGGACTATACAATGAGCAGTTCTTC. This translates into CASSLMQGLYNEQFF.

The gene calls are TRBV4-1 and TRBJ2-3; 7 bases fit TRBD2. This CDR3 is 15 amino acids long. With V trimmed by 6 bases and J by 2 bases, 8 bases remained unmatched. CDR1 and CDR2 from the germline V gene are MGHRA and YSYEKL. CDR3 loop: CASRPASGDTDTQYF. In DNA, the CDR3 is TGCGCCAGCAGGCCAGCGAGCGGGGACACAGATACGCAGTATTTT.